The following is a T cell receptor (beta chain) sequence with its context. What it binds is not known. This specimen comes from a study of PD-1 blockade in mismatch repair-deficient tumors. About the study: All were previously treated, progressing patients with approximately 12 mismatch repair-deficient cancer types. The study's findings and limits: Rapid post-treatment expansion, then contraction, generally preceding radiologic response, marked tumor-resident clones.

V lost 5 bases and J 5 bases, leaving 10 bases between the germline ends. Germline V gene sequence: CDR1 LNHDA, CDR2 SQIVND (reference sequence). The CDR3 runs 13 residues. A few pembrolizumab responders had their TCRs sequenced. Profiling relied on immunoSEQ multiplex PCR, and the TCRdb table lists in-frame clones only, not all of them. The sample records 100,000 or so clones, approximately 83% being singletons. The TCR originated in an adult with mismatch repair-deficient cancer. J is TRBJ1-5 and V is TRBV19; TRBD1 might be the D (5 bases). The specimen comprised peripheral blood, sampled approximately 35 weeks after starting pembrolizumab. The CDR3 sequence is CASSDDSDQPQHF. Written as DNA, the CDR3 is TGTGCCAGTAGTGACGACAGTGATCAGCCCCAGCATTTT.